This T cell receptor beta chain was observed in a study of T-cell reconstitution after alpha-beta-depleted transplantation in children. Researchers prepared the TCRbeta library using unique molecular identifiers, the study reports. From the PCR reads, TCRdb called clonotypes with MiXCR, one entry per CDR3 protein. The sample shows a few hundred thousand distinct CDR3 sequences, about 9.3% of them seen only once. The length of the CDR3 is 14 residues. Looked up from germline, CDR1 is MGHRA and CDR2 is YSYEKL. Trimming took 2 bases from V and 5 from J, leaving 10 bases between them. This clonotype occurred a few times.

The sequence came from a human donor who donated a stem cell graft to a child with acute lymphoblastic leukemia. Sequencing used PBMCs from the stem cell graft donor, obtained from the stem cell graft. This rearrangement joins TRBV4-1 to TRBJ1-5; D gene unclear. This CDR3 reads CASSQSGSDQPQHF. The DNA of the CDR3 is TGCGCCAGCAGCCAAAGTGGGTCCGATCAGCCCCAGCATTTT.